Described below is a single TCR beta chain sequence and its context. No antigen is known for it. This entry belongs to a study of shared clonotypes between healthy human individuals. Study summary: The donor group consisted of two women and a few men, aged 18 to 49.

The germline CDR1 and CDR2 sequences are SGHDT and YYEEEE. The CDR3 extends over 15 amino acids. Losses at the gene ends were 2 bases for V and 6 bases for J; bases not matched to a gene: 5. Produced via immunoSEQ multiplex PCR; TCRdb's table is partial and in-frame only. The sample has about 710,000 clones, around 70% seen once. General study findings and limits: A generally larger estimated richness was seen in naive subsets than in memory subsets.

Material: memory CD4+ T cells sorted from blood. The subset: CD45RA-negative fraction. The TCR originated in a woman in her 30s in good health. The chain links TRBV5-6 to TRBJ2-2, with TRBD2 identical over 9 bases. CDR3 amino acids: CASSFLSGSPGELFF. The CDR3 nucleotides read TGTGCCAGCAGCTTTCTTAGCGGGAGCCCCGGGGAGCTGTTTTTT.